This T cell receptor beta chain was retrieved from a study of regulatory T cells in long-lasting Graves disease. The V end was cut by 5 bases, the J end by 4 bases, with 10 bases between. Germline CDR1 reads SGDLS; CDR2 reads YYNGEE. The CDR3 is made up of 14 amino acids. The time point: newly diagnosed GD, antithyroid drugs for less than 3 months. With RNA extracted from PBMCs as input, the TCR library was made. Into tubes containing EDTA, roughly 8.8 milliliters of peripheral blood were drawn. Construction of the TCR beta libraries employed iRepertoire HTBI primers in conjunction with Arm-PCR of CDR3 regions. TCRdb redid the calling of the multiplex PCR reads with MiXCR, one entry per CDR3 protein. The sample consists of some 370,000 distinct CDR3 sequences, roughly 10% of them appearing once. Study conclusions and caveats: Newly diagnosed patients shared 1,000 or so public clonotypes; persistent patients shared around 2,500. TRBV28, TRBJ1-2 and TRBJ2-5 were segments that persistent disease favored.

This clonotype was seen more than once but under ten times. Its specificity is not known. These sequences were also reported in another study, on T cells in Graves' hyperthyroidism and ophthalmopathy. From that study: The patients, who ranged from 18 to 65 in age, presented with newly diagnosed hyperthyroidism lasting under 2 months.

This clonotype originated in a woman younger than 30 with Graves disease. This sequence joins TRBV9 and TRBJ2-6; D is undetermined. This specimen consisted of peripheral blood mononuclear cells (PBMCs), obtained at new diagnosis, from a patient treated with antithyroid drugs. As DNA, the CDR3 is TGTGCCAGCAGTGATACGATGGGGGCCAACGTCCTGACTTTC. Encoded protein: CASSDTMGANVLTF. Variable domain in full (rest from reference TRBV9 and TRBJ2-6): DSGVTQTPKHLITATGQRVTLRCSPRSGDLSVYWYQQSLDQGLQFLIQYYNGEERAKGNILERFSAQQFPDLHSELNLSSLELGDSALYFCASSDTMGANVLTFGAGSRLTVL.